This TCR beta chain was retrieved from a study of blood T cell repertoires in COVID-19. Germline lookup yields CDR1 GTSNPN and CDR2 SVGIG (reference sequence). J gave up 6 bases and V 3 bases, and 5 bases lay outside the gene matches. The CDR3 is made up of 13 amino acids. Method: immunoSEQ multiplex PCR; TCRdb's copy keeps in-frame clones and lacks some. Of approximately 350,000 clones listed, around 86% are singletons. The chain uses TRBV30 and TRBJ2-4, with TRBD1 matching 7 bases. Specimen: peripheral blood. This sequence originates from a woman between 45 and 65 years old with COVID-19, enrolled during active disease. Here the CDR3 reads CAWRIGTVNIQYF. In DNA form, the CDR3 reads TGTGCCTGGAGGATCGGGACAGTAAACATTCAGTACTTC.